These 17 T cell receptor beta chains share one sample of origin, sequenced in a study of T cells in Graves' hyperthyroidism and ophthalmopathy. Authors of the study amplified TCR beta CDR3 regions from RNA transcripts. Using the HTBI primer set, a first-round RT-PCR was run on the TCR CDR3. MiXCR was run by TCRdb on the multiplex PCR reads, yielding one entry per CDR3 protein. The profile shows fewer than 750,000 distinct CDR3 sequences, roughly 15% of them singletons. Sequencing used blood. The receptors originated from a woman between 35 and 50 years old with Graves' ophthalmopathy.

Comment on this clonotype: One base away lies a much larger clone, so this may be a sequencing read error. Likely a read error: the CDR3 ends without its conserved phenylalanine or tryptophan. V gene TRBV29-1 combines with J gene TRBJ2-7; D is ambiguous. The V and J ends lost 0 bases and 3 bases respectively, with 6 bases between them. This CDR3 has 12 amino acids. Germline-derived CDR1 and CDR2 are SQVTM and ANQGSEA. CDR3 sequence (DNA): TGCAGCGTTGAAGAAAGGCGCTACGAGCAGTACCTC. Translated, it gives CSVEERRYEQYL.

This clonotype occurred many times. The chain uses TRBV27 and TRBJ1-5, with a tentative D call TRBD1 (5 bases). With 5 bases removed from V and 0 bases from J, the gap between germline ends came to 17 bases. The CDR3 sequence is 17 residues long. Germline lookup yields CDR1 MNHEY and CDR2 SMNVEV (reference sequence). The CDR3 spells CASSPSWTHNSNQPQHF. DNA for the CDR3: TGTGCCAGCAGTCCCTCCTGGACACATAATAGCAATCAGCCCCAGCATTTT.

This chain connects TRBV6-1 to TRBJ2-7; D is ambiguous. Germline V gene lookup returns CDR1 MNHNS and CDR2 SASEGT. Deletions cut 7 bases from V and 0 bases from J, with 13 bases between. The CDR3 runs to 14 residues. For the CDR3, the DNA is TGTGCCAGCACTCGGGCGGCAGACTCCTACGAGCAGTACTTC. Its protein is CASTRAADSYEQYF.

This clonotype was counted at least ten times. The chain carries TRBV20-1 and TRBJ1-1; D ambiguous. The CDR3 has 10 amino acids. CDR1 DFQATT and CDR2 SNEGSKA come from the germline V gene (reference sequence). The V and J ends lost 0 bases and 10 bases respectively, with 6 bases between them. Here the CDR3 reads CSARETRAFF. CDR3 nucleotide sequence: TGCAGTGCTAGAGAGACCCGAGCTTTCTTT.

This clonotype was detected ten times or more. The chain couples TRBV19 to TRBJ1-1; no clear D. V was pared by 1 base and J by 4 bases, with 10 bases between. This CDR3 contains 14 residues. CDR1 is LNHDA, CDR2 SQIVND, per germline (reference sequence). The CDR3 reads CASSIGWGATEAFF. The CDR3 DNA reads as TGTGCCAGTAGTATAGGGTGGGGTGCCACTGAAGCTTTCTTT.

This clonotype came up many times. The CDR3 DNA is TGCAGTGCAAACACCGGGACCCAGGGAGAGCAGTACTTC. Translated: CSANTGTQGEQYF. The rearrangement links TRBV20-1 to TRBJ2-7; D might be TRBD1 or TRBD2, each matching 5 bases. Germline CDR1 and CDR2: DFQATT and SNEGSKA (reference sequence). CDR3 length: 13 residues. The V end was cut by 6 bases, the J end by 7 bases, with 19 bases between.

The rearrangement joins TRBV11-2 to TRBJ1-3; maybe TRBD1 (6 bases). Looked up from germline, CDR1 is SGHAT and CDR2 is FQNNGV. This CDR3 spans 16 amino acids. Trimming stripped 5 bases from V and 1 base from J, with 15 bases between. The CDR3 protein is CASSPDRSSSGNTIYF. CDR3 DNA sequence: TGTGCCAGCAGCCCTGACAGGAGCTCTTCTGGAAACACCATATATTTT.

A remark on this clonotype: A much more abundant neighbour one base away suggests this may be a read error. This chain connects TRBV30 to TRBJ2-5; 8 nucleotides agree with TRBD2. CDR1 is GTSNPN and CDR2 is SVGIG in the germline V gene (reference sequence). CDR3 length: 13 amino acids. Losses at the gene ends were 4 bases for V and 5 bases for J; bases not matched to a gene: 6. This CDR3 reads CAWKREGQETQYF. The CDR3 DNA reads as TGTGCCTGGAAACGGGAGGGCCAGGAGACCCAGTACTTC.

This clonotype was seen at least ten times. The CDR3 loop reads CASSYGQTNYGYTF. The CDR3, as DNA: TGTGCCAGCAGTTACGGCCAAACTAACTATGGCTACACCTTC. V is TRBV6-2 or TRBV6-3 and J is TRBJ1-2, with D unclear. CDR3 length: 14 amino acids. Germline V CDR1 and CDR2: MNHEY, SVGEGT. Trimming took off 2 bases at V and 0 bases at J, with 7 bases between the two ends.

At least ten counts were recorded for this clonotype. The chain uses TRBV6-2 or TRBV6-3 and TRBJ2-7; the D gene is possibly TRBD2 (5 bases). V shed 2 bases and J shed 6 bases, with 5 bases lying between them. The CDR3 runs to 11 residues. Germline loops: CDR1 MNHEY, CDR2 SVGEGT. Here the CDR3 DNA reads TGTGCCAGCAGTTACGAGGGCGAGCAGTACTTC. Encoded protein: CASSYEGEQYF.

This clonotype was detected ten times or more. CDR3 coding DNA: TGCGCCAGCAGCCAAGGTCGTATTTTCAAAGGGACATCGAACACCGGGGAGCTGTTTTTT. Amino acid sequence: CASSQGRIFKGTSNTGELFF. The V call is TRBV4-1, the J call TRBJ2-2; D is perhaps TRBD1 (6 bases). The CDR3 runs to 20 residues. Germline V CDR1 and CDR2: MGHRA, YSYEKL. V lost 1 base and J lost 0, with 21 bases in between.

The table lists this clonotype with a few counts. The CDR3 region has the DNA TGTGCCACCGGGACTAGCGGGATGGAGACCCAGTACTTC. Amino acids: CATGTSGMETQYF. The V call is TRBV12-3 or TRBV12-4, the J call TRBJ2-5; TRBD2 matches 13 bases. This CDR3 region has 13 residues. V lost 10 bases and J lost 5; bases outside the gene matches: 4.

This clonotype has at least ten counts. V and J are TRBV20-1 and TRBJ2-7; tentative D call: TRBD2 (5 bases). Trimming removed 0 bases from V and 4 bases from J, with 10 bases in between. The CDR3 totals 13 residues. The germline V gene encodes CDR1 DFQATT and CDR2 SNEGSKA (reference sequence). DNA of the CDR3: TGCAGTGCTAGAGACCAGAGGGAGTACGAGCAGTACTTC. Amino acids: CSARDQREYEQYF.

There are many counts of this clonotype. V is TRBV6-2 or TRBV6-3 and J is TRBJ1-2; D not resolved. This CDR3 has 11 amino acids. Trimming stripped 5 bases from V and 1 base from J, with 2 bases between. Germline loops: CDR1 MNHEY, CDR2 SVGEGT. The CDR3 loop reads CASSDNYGYTF. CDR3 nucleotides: TGTGCCAGCAGTGATAACTATGGCTACACCTTC.

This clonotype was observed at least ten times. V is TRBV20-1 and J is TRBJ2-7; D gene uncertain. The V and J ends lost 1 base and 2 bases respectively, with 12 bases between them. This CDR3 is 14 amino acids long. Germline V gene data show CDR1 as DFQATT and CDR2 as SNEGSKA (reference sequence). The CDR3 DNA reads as TGCAGTGCTAGAGCCCCCTATACGACCTACGAGCAGTACTTC. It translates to CSARAPYTTYEQYF.

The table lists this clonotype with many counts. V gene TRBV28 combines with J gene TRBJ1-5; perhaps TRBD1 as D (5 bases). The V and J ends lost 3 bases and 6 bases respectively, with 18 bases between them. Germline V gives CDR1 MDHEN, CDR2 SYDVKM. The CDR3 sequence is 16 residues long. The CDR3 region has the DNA TGTGCCAGCAGTTTGATCCGCCAAATTGGGGCTCAGCCCCAGCATTTT. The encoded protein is CASSLIRQIGAQPQHF.

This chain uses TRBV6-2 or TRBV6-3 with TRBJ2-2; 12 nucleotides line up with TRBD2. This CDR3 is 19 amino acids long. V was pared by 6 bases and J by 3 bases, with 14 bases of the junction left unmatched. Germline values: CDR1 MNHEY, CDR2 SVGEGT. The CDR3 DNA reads TGTGCCAGCAGCCCAGTTATGACTAGCGGGAGATGGGACACCGGGGAGCTGTTTTTT. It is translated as CASSPVMTSGRWDTGELFF.